The clone carrying this T cell receptor beta chain showed up many times. The data were taken from a study of T cells in Graves' hyperthyroidism and ophthalmopathy. The CDR3 regions of TCR beta were amplified from RNA transcripts. When the TCR CDR3 underwent first-round RT-PCR, the HTBI primer set was used. TCRdb independently ran MiXCR on the multiplex PCR reads; one entry per CDR3 protein. Among some 500,000 distinct CDR3 sequences, roughly 25% were seen once, and the ten largest hold 11%. The CDR3 covers 13 residues. After removal of 2 bases from V and 5 bases from J, the junction contained 5 bases not matched to a gene. Germline V gives CDR1 DFQATT, CDR2 SNEGSKA (reference sequence).

The sequenced material came from blood. The V and J genes are TRBV20-1 and TRBJ1-1; 7 bases agree with TRBD1. This receptor was identified in a woman in her thirties with Graves' ophthalmopathy. CDR3 bases: TGCAGTGCTAGACAGGGGGTACGGACTGAAGCTTTCTTT. Translated: CSARQGVRTEAFF.